What follows are 32 T cell receptor beta chains derived from one specimen sequenced in a study of blood T cells in healthy people across ages. Using a J-beta primer mix together with a sample-barcoded 5' primer, a second PCR was run for about 7 to 12 cycles. MiXCR, applied by TCRdb to the 5' RACE reads, yields one record per CDR3 protein. The sample holds approximately 810,000 distinct CDR3 sequences, around 30% seen once. The sequenced sample was blood. The receptors were sampled from a woman of 80 years or more in good health.

This clonotype was recorded at least ten times. The chain carries TRBV14 and TRBJ2-5; D might be TRBD1 (6 bases). Trimming removed 1 base from V and 5 bases from J, with 17 bases in between. Germline V lookup: CDR1 SGHDN, CDR2 FVKESK. The CDR3 is 16 amino acids. This CDR3 is CASSQATGTPGETQYF. The CDR3 DNA sequence: TGTGCCAGCAGCCAAGCGACCGGGACACCTGGGGAGACCCAGTACTTC.

This clonotype came up many times. The chain recombines TRBV5-4 with TRBJ1-1, with a weak D call TRBD1 (6 bases). Trimming removed 2 bases at V and 0 bases at J, with 14 bases between. Germline CDR1 and CDR2: SGHNT and YYREEE (reference sequence). This CDR3 has 16 residues. For the CDR3, the DNA is TGTGCCAGCAGCTTAGGCGGGGGGCGAATGAACACTGAAGCTTTCTTT. Its translation: CASSLGGGRMNTEAFF.

In its sample, this clonotype was seen many times. The V call is TRBV9, the J call TRBJ1-5; the D is unclear. V gave up 0 bases and J gave up 0 bases, with 7 bases separating them. The CDR3 covers 15 residues. Germline V gene sequence: CDR1 SGDLS, CDR2 YYNGEE. CDR3 amino acids: CASSVVGDSNQPQHF. CDR3 sequence (DNA): TGTGCCAGCAGCGTAGTGGGCGATAGCAATCAGCCCCAGCATTTT.

This clonotype was found a few times. Since a much larger clone is just one base distant, this may be a read error. The V call is TRBV20-1, the J call TRBJ1-6; D may be TRBD1 (6 bases). The CDR3 consists of 17 residues. Germline V lookup: CDR1 DFQATT, CDR2 SNEGSKA (reference sequence). V lost 0 bases and J lost 8, with 20 bases in between. The CDR3 sequence: CSARDVDRLLSYSPLHF. In DNA, the CDR3 is TGCAGTGCTAGAGATGTGGACAGACTCCTCTCGTATTCACCCCTCCACTTT.

A remark on this clonotype: A single base separates this from a much larger clone, so it may be a read error. V gene TRBV6-6 combines with J gene TRBJ2-7; D unresolved. CDR3 size: 11 residues. CDR1 and CDR2 from the germline V gene are MNHNY and SVGAGI (reference sequence). The chain's CDR3 is CVSSHLDEQYF. Here the CDR3 DNA reads TGTGTCAGCAGTCACCTCGACGAGCAGTACTTC.

The chain couples TRBV10-2 to TRBJ2-1; 8 nucleotides align to TRBD1. The CDR3 contains 17 residues. Germline V gene lookup returns CDR1 WSHSY and CDR2 SAAADI. V lost 2 bases and J lost 7; bases outside the gene matches: 13. The CDR3 sequence: CASSENRFTGDRNEQFF. Written as DNA, the CDR3 is TGCGCCAGCAGTGAGAATCGGTTTACAGGGGACAGGAATGAGCAGTTCTTC.

The rearrangement links TRBV4-2 to TRBJ2-2; D is unclear. This CDR3 is 13 amino acids long. In germline, CDR1 is LGHNA, CDR2 YNFKEQ. Trimming removed 2 bases at V and 3 bases at J, with 4 bases between. This CDR3 reads CASSQRDTGELFF. The CDR3 nucleotides read TGTGCCAGCAGCCAACGGGACACCGGGGAGCTGTTTTTT.

This clonotype showed up many times. The chain links TRBV13 to TRBJ2-1; TRBD2 agrees at 11 bases. V shed 5 bases and J 8 bases; nucleotides not matched to a gene: 11. Germline V lookup: CDR1 PRHDT, CDR2 FYEKMQ (reference sequence). The CDR3 sequence is 16 residues long. CDR3 region: CASSRRYSGGAYEQFF. The CDR3 nucleotides are TGTGCCAGCAGCAGACGATATAGCGGGGGGGCATATGAGCAGTTCTTC.

This clonotype was observed at least ten times. The genes are TRBV20-1 and TRBJ2-5, with D maybe TRBD2 (5 bases). The CDR3 totals 13 residues. CDR1 is DFQATT and CDR2 is SNEGSKA in the germline V gene (reference sequence). V was pared by 4 bases and J by 0 bases, with 9 bases between. CDR3 nucleotides: TGCAGTGCTAAACGAGGGAACCAAGAGACCCAGTACTTC. Its protein is CSAKRGNQETQYF.

A note on this clonotype: The junction departs from the called germline gene at one end, perhaps through a read error. The chain has TRBV7-8 and TRBJ1-2; TRBD1 matches 9 bases. CDR3 size: 13 residues. Germline CDR1 SGHVS, CDR2 FQNEAQ. CDR3 residues: CACSLGQGSGYTF. In DNA, the CDR3 is TGTGCCTGCAGCCTGGGACAGGGCAGTGGCTACACCTTC. Full variable domain (rest looked up from reference TRBV7-8 and TRBJ1-2): GAGVSQSPRYKVAKRGQDVALRCDPISGHVSLFWYQQALGQGPEFLTYFQNEAQLDKSGLPSDRFFAERPEGSVSTLKIQRTQQEDSAVYLCACSLGQGSGYTFGSGTRLTVV.

As for this clonotype: An end of the junction does not agree with germline; a read error may underlie this. The gene calls are TRBV7-9 and TRBJ1-2, with 7 bases that match TRBD1. The length of the CDR3 is 13 residues. Per germline, CDR1 SEHNR and CDR2 FQNEAQ (reference sequence). CDR3 nucleotide sequence: TGTACCAGCAGCCCTGCAGGGGGCTATGGCTACACCTTC. Encoded protein: CTSSPAGGYGYTF. Variable domain in full (rest from reference TRBV7-9 and TRBJ1-2): DTGVSQNPRHKITKRGQNVTFRCDPISEHNRLYWYRQTLGQGPEFLTYFQNEAQLEKSRLLSDRFSAERPKGSFSTLEIQRTEQGDSAMYLCTSSPAGGYGYTFGSGTRLTVV.

As regards this clonotype: This may arise from a read error, as a much more abundant clone is one base away. The chain carries TRBV6-2 or TRBV6-3 and TRBJ2-7, with D perhaps given as TRBD1 or TRBD2 (6 bases each). This CDR3 is 14 amino acids long. The germline V gene encodes CDR1 MNHEY and CDR2 SVGEGT. CDR3 DNA sequence: TGTACCAGCACAACTCAGGGGACTTCTTACGAGCAGTACTTC. It encodes CTSTTQGTSYEQYF.

The genes are TRBV5-4 and TRBJ2-5; weak D call: TRBD1 (5 bases). The CDR3 consists of 19 residues. Looked up from germline, CDR1 is SGHNT and CDR2 is YYREEE (reference sequence). Deletions cut 9 bases from V and 4 bases from J, with 34 bases between. The CDR3 region has the DNA TGTGCCACCGGCCCCAATCAGAAGCTAAATGCAGGGTCCGCAGAGACCCAGTACTTC. Translation: CATGPNQKLNAGSAETQYF.

The sample holds a few counts of this clonotype. CDR3: CASSPRTVGLGYTF. CDR3 nucleotides: TGTGCCAGCAGTCCCCGGACAGTTGGACTTGGCTACACCTTC. The gene calls are TRBV6-1 and TRBJ1-2, with D possibly matching TRBD1 (6 bases). The germline gives CDR1 MNHNS, CDR2 SASEGT. CDR3 length equals 14 residues. Deletions cut 5 bases from V and 7 bases from J, with 17 bases between.

On this clonotype itself: Possible read error: a much larger clone is one base away. The V call is TRBV18, the J call TRBJ2-3; D possibly corresponds to TRBD1 (6 bases). The germline CDR1 and CDR2 sequences are KGHSH and LQKENI. The CDR3 has 16 residues. CDR3 residues: CDSSPTYRVGTDAQYF. The CDR3 coding sequence is TGTGACAGCTCACCAACGTACAGGGTTGGCACAGATGCGCAGTATTTT.

This clonotype came up many times. J is TRBJ2-1 and V is TRBV10-3; no clear D gene. The CDR3 has 12 residues. V was shortened by 2 bases and J by 6 bases, with 5 bases between the two germline ends. CDR1 is ENHRY and CDR2 is SYGVKD in the germline V gene. CDR3 in amino acids: CAISELGNEQFF. CDR3 coding DNA: TGTGCCATCAGTGAGCTGGGCAATGAGCAGTTCTTC.

This chain connects TRBV20-1 to TRBJ1-6; D unclear. Trimming took off 0 bases at V and 7 bases at J, with 16 bases between the two ends. The CDR3 has 16 amino acids. Looked up from germline, CDR1 is DFQATT and CDR2 is SNEGSKA (reference sequence). CDR3 in amino acids: CSARDRAAYRNSPLHF. For the CDR3, the DNA is TGCAGTGCTAGAGATAGGGCGGCCTATCGGAATTCACCCCTCCACTTT.

This clonotype came up many times. In nucleotides, the CDR3 is TGTGCCAGCAGCCCCCGGGACACGCAAGAGACCCAGTACTTC. This sequence encodes CASSPRDTQETQYF. The chain recombines TRBV7-8 with TRBJ2-5; tentative D call: TRBD1 (6 bases). V dropped 5 bases and J dropped 2 bases, with 12 bases sitting between them. This CDR3 contains 14 residues. CDR1 is SGHVS, CDR2 FQNEAQ, per germline.

This clonotype has at least ten counts. V gene TRBV12-3 or TRBV12-4 combines with J gene TRBJ2-7, with a tentative D call TRBD1 (5 bases). The CDR3 sequence is 11 residues long. The ends were cut back, 6 bases at V and 9 bases at J, with 12 bases in the middle. CDR3 coding DNA: TGTGCCAGCAGCCCAGGGCAGGGGCAGTACTTC. Its protein is CASSPGQGQYF.

Of note for this clonotype: A much larger clone differs by one base, so this may be a read error. J is TRBJ2-7 and V is TRBV10-3; D is possibly TRBD2 (6 bases). V was trimmed by 9 bases and J by 7 bases, leaving 16 bases between them. The length of the CDR3 is 12 residues. The V gene's germline CDR1 is ENHRY and CDR2 SYGVKD. In nucleotides, the CDR3 is TGTGCCATAAGCTTAGCGGAAGGTGAGCAGTACTTC. Amino acids: CAISLAEGEQYF.

At least ten counts were recorded for this clonotype. This chain joins TRBV5-4 and TRBJ2-5; D gene uncertain. The CDR3 runs to 13 residues. Germline loops: CDR1 SGHNT, CDR2 YYREEE (reference sequence). The V gene lost 1 base and the J gene lost 7 bases, with 11 bases spanning the gap. The CDR3 protein is CASSLPQKGTQYF. CDR3 bases: TGTGCCAGCAGCTTGCCCCAAAAGGGGACCCAGTACTTC.

Regarding this clonotype: This may stem from a read error, because a much larger clone lies one nucleotide away. CDR3 nucleotide sequence: TGCAGTGCTCTCTCGGGGGGTTCCTATGACTACACCTTC. It specifies CSALSGGSYDYTF. The rearrangement joins TRBV20-1 to TRBJ1-2, with D possibly TRBD1 on 5 matching bases. The CDR3 sequence is 13 residues long. Germline-derived CDR1 and CDR2 are DFQATT and SNEGSKA (reference sequence).

The chain uses TRBV10-1 and TRBJ1-1; 9 bases map to TRBD1. Germline V CDR1 and CDR2: WNHNN, SYGVQD (reference sequence). The CDR3 runs 15 residues. V lost 5 bases, J lost 2 bases, and 6 bases stayed unmatched. The chain's CDR3 is CASSHRTGVNTEAFF. The CDR3 DNA is TGCGCCAGCAGTCACCGGACAGGGGTTAACACTGAAGCTTTCTTT.

A word on this clonotype: A read error may be the cause here, since a much bigger clone is one base away. The CDR3 DNA follows: TGTGCCAGCAACGAACACAGGAAGATCCAAGAGACCCAGTACTTC. Translating it yields CASNEHRKIQETQYF. The rearrangement links TRBV6-6 to TRBJ2-5; tentatively, D is TRBD1 (5 bases). The CDR3 contains 15 residues. V was trimmed by 7 bases and J by 1 base, leaving 16 bases between them. Germline V gene lookup returns CDR1 MNHNY and CDR2 SVGAGI (reference sequence).

This clonotype was recorded many times. The chain employs TRBV12-3 or TRBV12-4 and TRBJ1-2; 8 bases agree with TRBD1. V was pared by 4 bases and J by 7 bases, with 2 bases of the junction left unmatched. The CDR3 extends over 12 amino acids. CDR3 protein: CASSSDRGGYTF. CDR3 sequence (DNA): TGTGCCAGCAGTTCTGACAGGGGTGGCTACACCTTC.

This clonotype was observed a few times. V is TRBV20-1 and J is TRBJ1-4; D is unresolved. CDR1 and CDR2 from the germline V gene are DFQATT and SNEGSKA (reference sequence). The CDR3 spans 13 residues. V shed 4 bases and J shed 1 base, with 7 bases lying between them. The CDR3 DNA is TGCAGTGCTAAGGGATTAACTAATGAAAAACTGTTTTTT. It is translated as CSAKGLTNEKLFF.

In its sample, this clonotype was seen a few times. CDR3 residues: CASSVPRQARDSPLHF. The CDR3 coding sequence is TGTGCCAGCAGCGTCCCAAGACAGGCCAGAGATTCACCCCTCCACTTT. The chain combines TRBV9 with TRBJ1-6; the D gene is possibly TRBD1 (6 bases). From germline, CDR1 is SGDLS and CDR2 YYNGEE. Trimming pared 2 bases from V and 8 bases from J, leaving 17 bases between. The CDR3 consists of 16 residues.

This clonotype was detected only a few times. The chain has TRBV5-1 and TRBJ2-5; TRBD2 aligns across 8 bases. Trimming removed 9 bases from V and 1 base from J; junction bases left unmatched: 8. Germline V gene lookup returns CDR1 SGHRS and CDR2 YFSETQ. CDR3 size: 14 residues. The CDR3 loop is CANSPAGGQETQYF. The CDR3 DNA reads as TGCGCCAACAGTCCCGCGGGGGGCCAAGAGACCCAGTACTTC. The full variable domain, with the rest looked up from reference TRBV5-1 and TRBJ2-5, is KAGVTQTPRYLIKTRGQQVTLSCSPISGHRSVSWYQQTPGQGLQFLFEYFSETQRNKGNFPGRFSGRQFSNSRSEMNVSTLELGDSALYLCANSPAGGQETQYFGPGTRLLVL.

The rearrangement uses TRBV7-2 and TRBJ2-5; possibly TRBD2 for D (6 bases). The CDR3 covers 14 residues. The V gene's germline CDR1 is SGHTA and CDR2 FQGNSA. Trimming stripped 4 bases from V and 5 bases from J, with 14 bases between. CDR3 DNA sequence: TGTGCCAGCAGCTGGGGGACTTCCCCGGAGACCCAGTACTTC. It is translated as CASSWGTSPETQYF.

With respect to this clonotype: A much larger clone lies a single base off, so this may be a read error. CDR3 protein: CASSQTVLADTQYF. Here the CDR3 DNA reads TGTGCCAGCAGTCAGACAGTACTAGCAGATACGCAGTATTTT. V usage is TRBV6-2 or TRBV6-3 and J usage is TRBJ2-3; D tentatively fits TRBD1 or TRBD2 (5 bases each). Germline V lookup: CDR1 MNHEY, CDR2 SVGEGT. The CDR3 is 14 residues long. Trimming took off 5 bases at V and 4 bases at J, with 13 bases between the two ends.

This clonotype was seen just once. This sequence joins TRBV2 and TRBJ2-3; TRBD1 matches at 11 bases. Germline loops: CDR1 SNHLY, CDR2 FYNNEI. The CDR3 is made up of 15 amino acids. V lost 7 bases and J lost 6; bases outside the gene matches: 9. The CDR3 coding sequence is TGTGCCAGCATCCCGGACAGGGGGCCTATGGATACGCAGTATTTT. Its protein is CASIPDRGPMDTQYF.

The chain combines TRBV6-6 with TRBJ1-5, with 7 bases aligning to TRBD1. This CDR3 spans 15 amino acids. CDR1 and CDR2 from the germline V gene are MNHNY and SVGAGI (reference sequence). Trimming cost V 6 bases and J 6 bases; bases outside gene matches: 11. The CDR3 DNA reads TGTGCCAGCAGCCCACCCAGGGGGGGTTTTCAGCCCCAGCATTTT. Translation: CASSPPRGGFQPQHF.